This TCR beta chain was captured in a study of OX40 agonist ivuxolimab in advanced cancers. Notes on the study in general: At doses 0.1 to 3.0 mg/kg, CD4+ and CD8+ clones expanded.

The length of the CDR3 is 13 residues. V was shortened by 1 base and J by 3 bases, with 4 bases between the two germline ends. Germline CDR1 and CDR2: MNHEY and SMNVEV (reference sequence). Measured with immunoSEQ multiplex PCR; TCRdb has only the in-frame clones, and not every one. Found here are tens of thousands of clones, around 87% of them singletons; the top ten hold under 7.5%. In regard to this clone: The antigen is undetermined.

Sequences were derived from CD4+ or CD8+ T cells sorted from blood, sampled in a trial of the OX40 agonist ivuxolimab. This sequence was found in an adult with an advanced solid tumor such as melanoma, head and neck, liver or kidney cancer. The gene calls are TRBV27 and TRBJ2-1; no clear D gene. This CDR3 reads CASSLYHYNEQFF. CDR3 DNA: TGTGCCAGCAGTTTATATCACTACAATGAGCAGTTCTTC.